This TCR beta chain was found in a study of T cell changes during pregnancy in multiple sclerosis. Trimming stripped 3 bases from V and 0 bases from J, with 12 bases between. The CDR3 is 15 residues long. Germline values: CDR1 SGHNT, CDR2 YYREEE (reference sequence). Generated by immunoSEQ multiplex PCR, the TCRdb table keeps only in-frame clones and is missing some. This repertoire shows tens of thousands of clones, about 92% found once; its top ten account for just over 2%. This receptor was identified in a female donor with multiple sclerosis, enrolled in a pregnancy study. The chain links TRBV5-4 to TRBJ1-1, with TRBD1 as a possible D gene (6 bases). The material sequenced was peripheral blood, taken after pregnancy. This CDR3 reads CASSYGQILNTEAFF. As DNA, the CDR3 is TGTGCCAGCAGCTATGGACAGATTCTGAACACTGAAGCTTTCTTT.